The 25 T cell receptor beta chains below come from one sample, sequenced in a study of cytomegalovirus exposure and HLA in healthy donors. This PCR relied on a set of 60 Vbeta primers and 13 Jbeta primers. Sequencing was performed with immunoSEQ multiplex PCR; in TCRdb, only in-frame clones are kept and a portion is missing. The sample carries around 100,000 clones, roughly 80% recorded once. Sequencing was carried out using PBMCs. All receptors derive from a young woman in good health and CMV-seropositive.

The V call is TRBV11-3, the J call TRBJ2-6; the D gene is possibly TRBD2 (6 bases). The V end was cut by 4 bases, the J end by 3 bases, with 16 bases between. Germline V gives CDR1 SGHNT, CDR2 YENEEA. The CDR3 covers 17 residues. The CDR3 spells CASSYAGGVGGANVLTF. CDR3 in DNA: TGTGCCAGCAGCTACGCAGGAGGGGTAGGTGGGGCCAACGTCCTGACTTTC.

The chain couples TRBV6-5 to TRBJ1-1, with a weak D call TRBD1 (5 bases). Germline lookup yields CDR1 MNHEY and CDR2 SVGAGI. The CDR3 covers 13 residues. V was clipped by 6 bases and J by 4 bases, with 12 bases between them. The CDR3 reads CASRYRSSTEAFF. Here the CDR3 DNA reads TGTGCCAGCAGATACAGGAGCTCCACTGAAGCTTTCTTT.

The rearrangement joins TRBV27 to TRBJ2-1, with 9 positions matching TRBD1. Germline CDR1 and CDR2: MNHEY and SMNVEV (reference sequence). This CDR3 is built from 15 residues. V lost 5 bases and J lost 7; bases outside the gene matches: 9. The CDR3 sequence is CASSRGQGMVNEQFF. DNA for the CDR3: TGTGCCAGCAGTCGCGGACAGGGGATGGTGAATGAGCAGTTCTTC.

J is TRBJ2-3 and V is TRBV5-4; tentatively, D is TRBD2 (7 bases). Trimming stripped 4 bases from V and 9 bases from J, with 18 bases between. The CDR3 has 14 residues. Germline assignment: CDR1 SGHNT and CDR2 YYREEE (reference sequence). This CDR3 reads CASSPFGGGRTQYF. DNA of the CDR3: TGTGCCAGCAGCCCATTTGGGGGGGGGCGAACGCAGTATTTT.

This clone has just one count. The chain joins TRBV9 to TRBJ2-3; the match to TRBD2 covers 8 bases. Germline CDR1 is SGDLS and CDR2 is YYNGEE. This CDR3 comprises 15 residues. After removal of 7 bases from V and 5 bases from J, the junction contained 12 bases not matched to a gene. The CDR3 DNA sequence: TGTGCCAGCGTTCGGGGGCGGGGGGATGGAGATACGCAGTATTTT. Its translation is CASVRGRGDGDTQYF.

The CDR3 here is CAWTVQQASGYTF. CDR3 DNA: TGTGCCTGGACCGTACAACAGGCTTCTGGCTACACCTTC. The chain uses TRBV30 and TRBJ1-2, with D perhaps matching TRBD1 (5 bases). Trimming stripped 4 bases from V and 7 bases from J, with 16 bases between. CDR1 and CDR2 (germline): GTSNPN, SVGIG (reference sequence). The CDR3 loop spans 13 amino acids.

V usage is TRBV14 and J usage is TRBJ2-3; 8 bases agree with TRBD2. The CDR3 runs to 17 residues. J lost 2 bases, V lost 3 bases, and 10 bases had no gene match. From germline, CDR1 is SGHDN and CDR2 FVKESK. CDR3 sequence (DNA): TGTGCCAGCAGCCACCCCGGGAGGGGACCCGTCACAGATACGCAGTATTTT. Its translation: CASSHPGRGPVTDTQYF.

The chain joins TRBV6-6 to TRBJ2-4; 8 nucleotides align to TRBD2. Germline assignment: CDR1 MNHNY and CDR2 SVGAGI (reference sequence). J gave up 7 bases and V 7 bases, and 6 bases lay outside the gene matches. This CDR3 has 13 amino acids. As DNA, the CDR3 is TGTGCCAGCATCTCGGGACTAGGTAACATTCAGTACTTC. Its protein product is CASISGLGNIQYF.

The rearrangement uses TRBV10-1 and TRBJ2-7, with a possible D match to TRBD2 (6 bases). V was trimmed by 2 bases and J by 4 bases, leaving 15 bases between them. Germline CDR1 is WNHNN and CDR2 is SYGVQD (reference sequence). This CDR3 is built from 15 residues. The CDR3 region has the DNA TGCGCCAGCAGTGAGCTGGCGGAGGGGCAATACGAGCAGTACTTC. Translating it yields CASSELAEGQYEQYF.

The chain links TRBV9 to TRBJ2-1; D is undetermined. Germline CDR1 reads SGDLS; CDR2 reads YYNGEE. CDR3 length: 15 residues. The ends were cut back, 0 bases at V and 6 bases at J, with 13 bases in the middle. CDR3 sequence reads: CASSVGVRSPNEQFF. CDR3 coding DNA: TGTGCCAGCAGCGTAGGAGTCCGGTCCCCCAATGAGCAGTTCTTC.

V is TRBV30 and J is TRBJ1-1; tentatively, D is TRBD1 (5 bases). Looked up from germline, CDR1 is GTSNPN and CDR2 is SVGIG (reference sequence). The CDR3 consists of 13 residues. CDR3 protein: CARWRAGSTEAFF. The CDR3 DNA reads TGTGCACGATGGAGGGCAGGGAGTACTGAAGCTTTCTTT.

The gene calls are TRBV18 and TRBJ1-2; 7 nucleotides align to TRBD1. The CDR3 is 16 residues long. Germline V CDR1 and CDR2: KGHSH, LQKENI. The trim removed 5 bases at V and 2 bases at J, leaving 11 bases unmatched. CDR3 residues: CASSSTTGTENYGYTF. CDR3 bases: TGTGCCAGCTCATCCACCACGGGGACAGAGAACTATGGCTACACCTTC.

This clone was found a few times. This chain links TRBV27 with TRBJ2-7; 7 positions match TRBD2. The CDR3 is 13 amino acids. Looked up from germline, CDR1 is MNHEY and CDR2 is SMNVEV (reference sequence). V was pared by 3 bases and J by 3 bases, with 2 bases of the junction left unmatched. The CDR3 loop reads CASSLGGGYEQYF. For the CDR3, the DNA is TGTGCCAGCAGTTTGGGCGGGGGCTACGAGCAGTACTTC.

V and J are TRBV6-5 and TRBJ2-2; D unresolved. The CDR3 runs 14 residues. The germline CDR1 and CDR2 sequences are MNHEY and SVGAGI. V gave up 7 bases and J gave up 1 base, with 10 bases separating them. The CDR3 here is CASIYGRNTGELFF. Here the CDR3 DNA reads TGTGCCAGCATTTATGGCAGGAACACCGGGGAGCTGTTTTTT.

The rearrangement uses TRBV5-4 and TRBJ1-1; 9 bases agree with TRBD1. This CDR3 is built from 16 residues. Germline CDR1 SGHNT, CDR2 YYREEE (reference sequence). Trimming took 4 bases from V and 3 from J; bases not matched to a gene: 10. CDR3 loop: CASSIPGQGKHTEAFF. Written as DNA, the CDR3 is TGTGCCAGCAGCATCCCGGGACAGGGTAAGCACACTGAAGCTTTCTTT.

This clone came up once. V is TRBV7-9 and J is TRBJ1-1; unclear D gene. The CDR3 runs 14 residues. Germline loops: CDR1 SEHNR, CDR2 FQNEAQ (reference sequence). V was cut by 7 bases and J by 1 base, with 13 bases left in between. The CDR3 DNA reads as TGTGCCAGCACCCCCCCGCTACGGAACACTGAAGCTTTCTTT. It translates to CASTPPLRNTEAFF.

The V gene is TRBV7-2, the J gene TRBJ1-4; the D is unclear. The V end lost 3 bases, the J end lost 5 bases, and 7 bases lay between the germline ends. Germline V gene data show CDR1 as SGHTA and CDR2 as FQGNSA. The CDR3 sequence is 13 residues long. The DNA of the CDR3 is TGTGCCAGCAGCTTTGACTGGAATGAAAAACTGTTTTTT. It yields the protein CASSFDWNEKLFF.

CDR3 in amino acids: CASSQVIGLSSGNTIYF. The CDR3 nucleotides are TGCGCCAGCAGCCAAGTCATTGGTTTGAGCTCTGGAAACACCATATATTTT. The V gene is TRBV4-1, the J gene TRBJ1-3; D is ambiguous. V lost 1 base to trimming and J lost 0 bases, with 13 bases between them. Looked up from germline, CDR1 is MGHRA and CDR2 is YSYEKL. The CDR3 loop spans 17 amino acids.

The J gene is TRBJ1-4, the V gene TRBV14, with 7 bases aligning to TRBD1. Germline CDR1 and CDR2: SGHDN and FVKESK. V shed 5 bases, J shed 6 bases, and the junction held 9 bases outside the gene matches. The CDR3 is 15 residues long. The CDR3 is CASSYTGETYEKLFF. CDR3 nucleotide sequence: TGTGCCAGCAGCTATACAGGGGAGACTTATGAAAAACTGTTTTTT.

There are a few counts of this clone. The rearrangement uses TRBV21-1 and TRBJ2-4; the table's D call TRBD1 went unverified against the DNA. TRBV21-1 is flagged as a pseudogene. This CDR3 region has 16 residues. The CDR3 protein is CASSKERGLAKNIQYF. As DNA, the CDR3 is TGTGCCAGCAGCAAAGAGAGGGGGCTAGCCAAAAACATTCAGTACTTC.

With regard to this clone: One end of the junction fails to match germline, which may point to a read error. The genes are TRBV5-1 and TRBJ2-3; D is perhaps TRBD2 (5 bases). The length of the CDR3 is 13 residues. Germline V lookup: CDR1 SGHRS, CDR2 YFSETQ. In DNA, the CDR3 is TGCGCCAGCAGCTGGTCTAGCAGAGATACGCAGTATTTT. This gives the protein CASSWSSRDTQYF.

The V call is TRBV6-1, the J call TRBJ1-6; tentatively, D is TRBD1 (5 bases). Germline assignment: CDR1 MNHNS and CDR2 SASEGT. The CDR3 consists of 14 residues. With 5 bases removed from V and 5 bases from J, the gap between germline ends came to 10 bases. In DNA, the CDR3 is TGTGCCAGCAGTAATTTACAGGATAATTCACCCCTCCACTTT. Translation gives CASSNLQDNSPLHF.

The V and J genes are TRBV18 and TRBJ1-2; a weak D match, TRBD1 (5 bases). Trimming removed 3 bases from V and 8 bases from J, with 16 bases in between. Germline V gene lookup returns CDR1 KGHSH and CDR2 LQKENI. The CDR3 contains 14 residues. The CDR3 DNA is TGTGCCAGCTCACCGAGTCAGGGTGGTGACGGCTACACCTTC. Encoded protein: CASSPSQGGDGYTF.

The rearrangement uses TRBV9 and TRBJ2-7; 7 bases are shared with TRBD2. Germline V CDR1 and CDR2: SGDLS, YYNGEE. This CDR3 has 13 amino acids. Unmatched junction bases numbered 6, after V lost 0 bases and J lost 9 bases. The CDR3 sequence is CASSVGDYGPQYF. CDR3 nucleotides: TGTGCCAGCAGCGTAGGGGACTATGGGCCGCAGTACTTC.

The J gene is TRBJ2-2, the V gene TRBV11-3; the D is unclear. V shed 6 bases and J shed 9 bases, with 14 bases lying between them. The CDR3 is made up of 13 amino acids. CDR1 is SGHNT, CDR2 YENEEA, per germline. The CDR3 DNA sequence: TGTGCCAGCAGTGCAAATTCAGTACGGGAGCTGTTTTTT. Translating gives CASSANSVRELFF. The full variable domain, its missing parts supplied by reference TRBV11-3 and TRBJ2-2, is EAGVVQSPRYKIIEKKQPVAFWCNPISGHNTLYWYLQNLGQGPELLIRYENEEAVDDSQLPKDRFSAERLKGVDSTLKIQPAELGDSAVYLCASSANSVRELFFGEGSRLTVL.